A single T cell receptor beta chain is shown here with its context. The trim removed 8 bases at V and 1 base at J, leaving 15 bases unmatched. The CDR3 has 17 residues. Germline lookup yields CDR1 SGHTS and CDR2 YDEGEE. Only in-frame clones appear in the TCRdb table, and some are missing; sequencing was by immunoSEQ multiplex PCR. Counted here are hundreds of thousands of clones, around 87% occurring once; the ten biggest clones make up roughly 1%. This entry is derived from a study of blood T cell repertoires in COVID-19. Study as a whole: The United States, Italy and Spain provided the acute and convalescent COVID-19 samples. PBMCs, B-cell-depleted T cells, or T cells were the source of the cDNA or gDNA that made up the material.

V and J are TRBV5-8 and TRBJ2-5; 9 nucleotides match TRBD1. The source is a woman between 40 and 50 years old with COVID-19, enrolled during active disease. Sequencing was carried out using peripheral blood. The CDR3 spells CASTPGQGRPGQETQYF. CDR3 nucleotides: TGTGCCAGTACCCCCGGACAGGGGCGACCGGGCCAAGAGACCCAGTACTTC.